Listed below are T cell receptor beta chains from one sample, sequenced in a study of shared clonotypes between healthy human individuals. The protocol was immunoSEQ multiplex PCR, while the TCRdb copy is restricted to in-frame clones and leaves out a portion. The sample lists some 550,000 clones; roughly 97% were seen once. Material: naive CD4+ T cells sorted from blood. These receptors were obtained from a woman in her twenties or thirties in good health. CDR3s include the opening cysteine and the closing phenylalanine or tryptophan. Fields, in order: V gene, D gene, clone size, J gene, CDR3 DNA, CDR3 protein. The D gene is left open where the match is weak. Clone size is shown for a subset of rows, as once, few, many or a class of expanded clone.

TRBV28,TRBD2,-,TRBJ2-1,TGTGCCAGCAGTTTCGCTAGCGGGAGCGGTGAGCAGTTCTTC,CASSFASGSGEQFF
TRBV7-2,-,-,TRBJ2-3,TGTGCCAGCAGCGACTGGGGACGAGCCCCAGATACGCAGTATTTT,CASSDWGRAPDTQYF
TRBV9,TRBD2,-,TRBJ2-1,TGTGCCAGCAGCCTAGCGGGAGCTGAGTACAATGAGCAGTTCTTC,CASSLAGAEYNEQFF
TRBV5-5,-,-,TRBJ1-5,TGTGCCAGCAGCCCAGGGACCGGCCAAAATCAGCCCCAGCATTTT,CASSPGTGQNQPQHF
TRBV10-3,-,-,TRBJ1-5,TGTGCCATCGGGGCAGGGGTTGGACAGCCCCAGCATTTT,CAIGAGVGQPQHF
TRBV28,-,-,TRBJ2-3,TGTGCCAGCAGTGATAGCACAGATACGCAGTATTTT,CASSDSTDTQYF
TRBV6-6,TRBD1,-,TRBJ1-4,TGTGCCAGCAGTTCCATTAGGGGGCAGGGAGAAAAACTGTTTTTT,CASSSIRGQGEKLFF
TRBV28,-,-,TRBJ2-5,TGTGCCAGCAGTTTTAATGGAGAGACCCAGTACTTC,CASSFNGETQYF
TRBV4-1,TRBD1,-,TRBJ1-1,TGCGCCAGCAGCCCGGGACAGCCTGGGGACACTGAAGCTTTCTTT,CASSPGQPGDTEAFF
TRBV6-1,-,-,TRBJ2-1,TGTGCCAGCAGTGAGAAAGCGAAAACTCACAATGAGCAGTTCTTC,CASSEKAKTHNEQFF
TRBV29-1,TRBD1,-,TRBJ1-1,TGCAGCGTTAAAATACAGGGGGCGAAAACTGAAGCTTTCTTT,CSVKIQGAKTEAFF
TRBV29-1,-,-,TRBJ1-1,TGCAGCGTTGCAGGGGCCACTGAAGCTTTCTTT,CSVAGATEAFF
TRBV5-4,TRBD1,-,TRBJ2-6,TGTGCCAGCAGGACAGGGGGCGAGGCCTCTGGGGCCAACGTCCTGACTTTC,CASRTGGEASGANVLTF
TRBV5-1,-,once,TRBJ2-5,TGCGCCAGCAGCTTACAATATCAAGAGACCCAGTACTTC,CASSLQYQETQYF
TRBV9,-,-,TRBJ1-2,TGTGCCAGCAGCGTAGCTCATGGGACGCGCTACACCTTC,CASSVAHGTRYTF
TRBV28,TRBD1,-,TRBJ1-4,TGTGCCAGCAGTGAGACAGGGCGTAATGAAAAACTGTTTTTT,CASSETGRNEKLFF
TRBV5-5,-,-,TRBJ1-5,TGTGCCAGCAGCTTGAGGCTTTTCGGGGGCGCCGGGCAGCCCCAGCATTTT,CASSLRLFGGAGQPQHF
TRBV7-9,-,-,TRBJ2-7,TGTGCCAGCAGTTCCACATGGAGTCGGGGCGAGCAGTACTTC,CASSSTWSRGEQYF
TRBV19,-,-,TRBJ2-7,TGTGCCAGTAGTATGGCCAGCACCCTTTTTCGAGAGGATGCGAATTCCTACGAGCAGTACTTC,CASSMASTLFREDANSYEQYF
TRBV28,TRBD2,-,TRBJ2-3,TGTGCCAGCAGTTTACTAGCGGATCGCACAGATACGCAGTATTTT,CASSLLADRTDTQYF